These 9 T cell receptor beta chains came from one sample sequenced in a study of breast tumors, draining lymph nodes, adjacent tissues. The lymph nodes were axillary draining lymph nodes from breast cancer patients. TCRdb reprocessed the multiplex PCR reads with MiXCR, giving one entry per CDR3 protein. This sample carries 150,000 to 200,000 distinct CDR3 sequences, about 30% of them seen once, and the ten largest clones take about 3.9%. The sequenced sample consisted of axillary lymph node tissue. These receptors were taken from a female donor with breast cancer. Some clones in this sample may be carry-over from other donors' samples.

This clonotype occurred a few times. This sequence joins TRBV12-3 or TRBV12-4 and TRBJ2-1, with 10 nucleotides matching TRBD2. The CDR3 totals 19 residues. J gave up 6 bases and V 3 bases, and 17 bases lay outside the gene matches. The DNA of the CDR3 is TGTGCCAGCAGTTTGATTATGCGGACTAGCGGAGTGGAGGCCAATGAGCAGTTCTTC. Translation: CASSLIMRTSGVEANEQFF.

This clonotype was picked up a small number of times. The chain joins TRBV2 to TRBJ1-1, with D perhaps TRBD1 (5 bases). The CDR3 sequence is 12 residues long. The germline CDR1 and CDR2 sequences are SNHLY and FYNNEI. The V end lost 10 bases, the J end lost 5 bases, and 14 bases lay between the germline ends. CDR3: CANRGVETEAFF. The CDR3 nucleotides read TGTGCCAACCGGGGGGTGGAAACTGAAGCTTTCTTT.

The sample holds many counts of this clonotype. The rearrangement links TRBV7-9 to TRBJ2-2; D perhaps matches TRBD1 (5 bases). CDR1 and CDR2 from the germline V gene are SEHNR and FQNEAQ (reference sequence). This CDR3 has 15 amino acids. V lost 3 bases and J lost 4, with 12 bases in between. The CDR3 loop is CASSFLSTATGELFF. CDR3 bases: TGTGCCAGCAGCTTCTTATCGACAGCCACCGGGGAGCTGTTTTTT.

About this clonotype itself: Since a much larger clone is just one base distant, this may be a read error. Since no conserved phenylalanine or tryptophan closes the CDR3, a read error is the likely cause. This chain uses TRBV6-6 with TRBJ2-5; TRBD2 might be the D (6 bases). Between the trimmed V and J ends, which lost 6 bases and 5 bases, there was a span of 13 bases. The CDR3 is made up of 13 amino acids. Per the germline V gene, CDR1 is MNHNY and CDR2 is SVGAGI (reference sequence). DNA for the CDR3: TGTGCCAGCAGGATCACCGGAGGGGAGACCCAGTACTTA. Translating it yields CASRITGGETQYL.

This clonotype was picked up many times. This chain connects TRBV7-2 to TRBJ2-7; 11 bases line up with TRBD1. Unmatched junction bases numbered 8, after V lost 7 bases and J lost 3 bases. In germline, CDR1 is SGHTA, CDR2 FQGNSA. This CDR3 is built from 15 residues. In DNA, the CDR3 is TGTGCCAGCACCGAATCTGGGACAGGGGGCTACGAGCAGTACTTC. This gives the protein CASTESGTGGYEQYF.

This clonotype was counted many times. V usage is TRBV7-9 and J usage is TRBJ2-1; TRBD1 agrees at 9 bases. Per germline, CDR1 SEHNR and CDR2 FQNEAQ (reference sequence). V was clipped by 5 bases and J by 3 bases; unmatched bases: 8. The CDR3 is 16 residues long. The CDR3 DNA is TGTGCCAGCAGCCCCGGACAGGGGCATGACTACAATGAGCAGTTCTTC. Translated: CASSPGQGHDYNEQFF.

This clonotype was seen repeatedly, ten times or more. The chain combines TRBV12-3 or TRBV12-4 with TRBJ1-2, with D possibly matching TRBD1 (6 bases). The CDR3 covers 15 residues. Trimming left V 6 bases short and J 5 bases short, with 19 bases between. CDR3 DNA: TGTGCCAGCAGCGAACGGACAGCCCCCGGTTATGGCTACACCTTC. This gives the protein CASSERTAPGYGYTF.

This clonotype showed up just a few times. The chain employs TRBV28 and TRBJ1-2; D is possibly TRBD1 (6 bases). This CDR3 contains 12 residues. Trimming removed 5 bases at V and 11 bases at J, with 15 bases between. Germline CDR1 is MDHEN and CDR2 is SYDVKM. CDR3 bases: TGTGCCAGCAGTAGCCGGGGGCCAGAATACACCTTC. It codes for CASSSRGPEYTF.

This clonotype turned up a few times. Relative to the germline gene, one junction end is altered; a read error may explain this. The CDR3 coding sequence is TGCAGCGTTGAAGGTGGGGCCAACGGCGGGAACACCGTATATTTT. It is translated as CSVEGGANGGNTVYF. The rearrangement links TRBV29-1 to TRBJ1-3; tentative D call: TRBD1 (5 bases). Germline CDR1 SQVTM, CDR2 ANQGSEA. The CDR3 has 15 residues.